These 29 T cell receptor beta chains originate from one sample sequenced in a study of cytomegalovirus exposure and HLA in healthy donors. 13 Jbeta primers and 60 Vbeta primers were used for the PCR. This table comes from immunoSEQ multiplex PCR, and its TCRdb copy is limited to in-frame clones, with some not included. The sample lists 95,000 to 110,000 clones, approximately 64% seen once, with roughly 3.3% in the top ten. The sample comprised PBMCs. Receptors originate from a woman in her forties or fifties in good health and CMV-seronegative.

The rearrangement uses TRBV4-2 and TRBJ2-5; 9 bases line up with TRBD1. With 5 bases clipped from V and 3 bases from J, the junction kept 4 bases outside the gene matches. The CDR3 is 14 amino acids. CDR1 and CDR2 from the germline V gene are LGHNA and YNFKEQ. CDR3 coding DNA: TGTGCCAGCAGCTATAGACAGGGGGAAGAGACCCAGTACTTC. Translating gives CASSYRQGEETQYF.

V is TRBV18 and J is TRBJ1-5, with 7 bases aligning to TRBD1. Germline trimming cut 4 bases from V and 4 bases from J; bases unmatched to any gene: 4. Germline V gene lookup returns CDR1 KGHSH and CDR2 LQKENI. This CDR3 contains 14 residues. CDR3 residues: CASSQGTDNQPQHF. CDR3 nucleotides: TGTGCCAGCTCACAGGGGACAGATAATCAGCCCCAGCATTTT. Using reference TRBV18 and TRBJ1-5 for the parts outside the CDR3, the full variable domain is NAGVMQNPRHLVRRRGQEARLRCSPMKGHSHVYWYRQLPEEGLKFMVYLQKENIIDESGMPKERFSAEFPKEGPSILRIQQVVRGDSAAYFCASSQGTDNQPQHFGDGTRLSIL.

The chain combines TRBV7-9 with TRBJ1-2, with D perhaps matching TRBD1 (5 bases). Trimming pared 5 bases from V and 6 bases from J, leaving 19 bases between. The germline V gene has CDR1 SEHNR and CDR2 FQNEAQ (reference sequence). The CDR3 has 15 residues. CDR3 coding DNA: TGTGCCAGCAGCAAGACAGCGAAAAGAAATCATGGCTACACCTTC. It codes for CASSKTAKRNHGYTF.

The chain's CDR3 is CASRPGMRTEAFF. The CDR3 DNA follows: TGTGCCAGCCGGCCGGGGATGAGGACTGAAGCTTTCTTT. This sequence joins TRBV28 and TRBJ1-1, with no clear D. This CDR3 has 13 amino acids. With 8 bases removed from V and 5 bases from J, the gap between germline ends came to 15 bases. Germline V gene lookup returns CDR1 MDHEN and CDR2 SYDVKM. Filled out from reference TRBV28 and TRBJ1-1, the complete variable domain reads DVKVTQSSRYLVKRTGEKVFLECVQDMDHENMFWYRQDPGLGLRLIYFSYDVKMKEKGDIPEGYSVSREKKERFSLILESASTNQTSMYLCASRPGMRTEAFFGQGTRLTVV.

The chain links TRBV10-2 to TRBJ1-2, with 9 bases identical to TRBD1. The CDR3 extends over 17 amino acids. Germline CDR1 is WSHSY and CDR2 is SAAADI. The junction had 15 bases not matched to a gene; V was cut back by 7 bases and J by 3 bases. CDR3 in amino acids: CASMADRGRRGDYGYTF. For the CDR3, the DNA is TGCGCCAGCATGGCGGACAGGGGAAGACGTGGGGACTATGGCTACACCTTC.

This clone is labeled medium-sized (0.01 to 0.1%). The chain uses TRBV11-1 and TRBJ2-1; D is possibly TRBD1 (6 bases). This CDR3 region has 15 residues. Germline V gene data show CDR1 as SGHAT and CDR2 as FQDESV (reference sequence). The V gene lost 7 bases and the J gene lost 0 bases, with 13 bases spanning the gap. CDR3 in amino acids: CASKGDLSSYNEQFF. DNA of the CDR3: TGTGCCAGCAAGGGGGATTTGAGCTCCTACAATGAGCAGTTCTTC.

In nucleotides, the CDR3 is TGTGCCAGCAGCCGAACTGGACTAGCGGGATTAGAGACCCAGTACTTC. It yields the protein CASSRTGLAGLETQYF. The V and J genes are TRBV7-2 and TRBJ2-5; TRBD2 aligns across 12 bases. From germline, CDR1 is SGHTA and CDR2 FQGNSA. V lost 5 bases to trimming and J lost 4 bases; unmatched junction nucleotides: 8. The CDR3 has 16 residues.

Comments on this clone: The junction shows a germline mismatch at one end, possibly a read error. The chain joins TRBV7-7 to TRBJ2-2; a weak D match, TRBD1 (5 bases). This CDR3 spans 16 amino acids. Germline values: CDR1 SSHAT, CDR2 FNYEAQ (reference sequence). The CDR3 bases are TGTGCTAGCAGCTTAGTGAGTCAGGGGAACACCGGGGAGCTGTTTTTT. Translating it yields CASSLVSQGNTGELFF.

The chain couples TRBV10-3 to TRBJ2-1; 10 positions match TRBD1. J was trimmed by 0 bases and V by 6 bases; bases with no gene match: 8. The CDR3 has 17 amino acids. The germline gives CDR1 ENHRY, CDR2 SYGVKD. The chain's CDR3 is CAIRGQGPGSSYNEQFF. In nucleotides, the CDR3 is TGTGCCATCAGGGGACAGGGGCCGGGAAGCTCCTACAATGAGCAGTTCTTC.

V gene TRBV27 combines with J gene TRBJ2-7, with 11 bases aligning to TRBD2. Germline CDR1 and CDR2: MNHEY and SMNVEV (reference sequence). This CDR3 spans 15 amino acids. J gave up 2 bases and V 2 bases, and 2 bases lay outside the gene matches. CDR3 coding DNA: TGTGCCAGCAGTTTAACTAGCGGGGGAACCTACGAGCAGTACTTC. Translating gives CASSLTSGGTYEQYF.

V and J are TRBV30 and TRBJ1-1; D might be TRBD1 (6 bases). The ends were cut back, 3 bases at V and 7 bases at J, with 15 bases in the middle. This CDR3 is built from 13 residues. In germline, CDR1 is GTSNPN, CDR2 SVGIG (reference sequence). CDR3 protein: CAWSVTGIGEAFF. The DNA of the CDR3 is TGTGCCTGGAGCGTCACAGGGATTGGTGAAGCTTTCTTT.

The CDR3 DNA follows: TGTGCCAGCAGTCGAAATGGTCAGGGTTCACCCCTCCACTTT. This gives the protein CASSRNGQGSPLHF. The V gene is TRBV27, the J gene TRBJ1-6, with a possible D match to TRBD1 (5 bases). The CDR3 runs 14 residues. Germline assignment: CDR1 MNHEY and CDR2 SMNVEV (reference sequence). V lost 5 bases and J lost 9, with 14 bases in between.

The gene calls are TRBV14 and TRBJ2-2; D is uncertain. This CDR3 is 10 amino acids long. Germline assignment: CDR1 SGHDN and CDR2 FVKESK. Trimming stripped 10 bases from V and 6 bases from J, with 6 bases between. CDR3 loop: CATTAGELFF. The CDR3 nucleotides are TGTGCCACAACGGCCGGGGAGCTGTTTTTT. The full variable domain, completed using reference TRBV14 and TRBJ2-2, is EAGVTQFPSHSVIEKGQTVTLRCDPISGHDNLYWYRRVMGKEIKFLLHFVKESKQDESGMPNNRFLAERTGGTYSTLKVQPAELEDSGVYFCATTAGELFFGEGSRLTVL.

Regarding this clone: One end of the junction is discordant with germline, which a read error may explain. The rearrangement joins TRBV4-2 to TRBJ1-2; possibly TRBD1 for D (6 bases). The CDR3 sequence is 16 residues long. CDR1 is LGHNA, CDR2 YNFKEQ, per germline. The CDR3 DNA is TGTGCCAGGAGCCAAGACACCTCGGACAGTTCCTATGGCTACACCTTC. Protein product: CARSQDTSDSSYGYTF.

The rearrangement links TRBV6-1 to TRBJ2-3; D may be TRBD2 (6 bases). The CDR3 extends over 13 amino acids. V dropped 7 bases and J dropped 5 bases, with 13 bases sitting between them. Germline CDR1 is MNHNS and CDR2 is SASEGT. The CDR3 protein is CASNGGFIDTQYF. CDR3 nucleotide sequence: TGTGCCAGCAATGGAGGGTTCATAGATACGCAGTATTTT.

V gene TRBV29-1 combines with J gene TRBJ2-7; D is possibly TRBD1 (5 bases). Per germline, CDR1 SQVTM and CDR2 ANQGSEA. The CDR3 is 12 residues long. V lost 7 bases and J 5 bases, leaving 15 bases between the germline ends. CDR3 coding DNA: TGCAGCGCCCTGGACACCCCCCACGAGCAGTACTTC. Residues: CSALDTPHEQYF.

This clone was picked up one time. The gene calls are TRBV10-3 and TRBJ2-7; 13 bases line up with TRBD2. Germline V gene lookup returns CDR1 ENHRY and CDR2 SYGVKD. This CDR3 contains 17 residues. V lost 0 bases, J lost 4 bases, and 6 bases stayed unmatched. The CDR3 sequence is CAISESRTSGSQYEQYF. The DNA for the CDR3 is TGTGCCATCAGTGAGTCAAGGACTAGCGGGAGTCAGTACGAGCAGTACTTC.

The chain carries TRBV5-1 and TRBJ2-1; the match to TRBD1 covers 9 bases. J lost 6 bases, V lost 3 bases, and 4 bases had no gene match. This CDR3 has 14 residues. CDR1 and CDR2 from the germline V gene are SGHRS and YFSETQ. The CDR3 nucleotides are TGCGCCAGCAGCTCACAGGGGGCAGGCAATGAGCAGTTCTTC. As protein: CASSSQGAGNEQFF.

CDR3 amino acids: CASRTGVRLAGGPWVSYEQYF. CDR3 bases: TGTGCCAGCAGGACCGGGGTGAGACTAGCGGGAGGGCCGTGGGTGTCCTACGAGCAGTACTTC. This chain connects TRBV28 to TRBJ2-7; TRBD2 agrees at 14 bases. With V trimmed by 6 bases and J by 1 base, 20 bases remained unmatched. The CDR3 extends over 21 amino acids. Looked up from germline, CDR1 is MDHEN and CDR2 is SYDVKM.

The V call is TRBV5-6, the J call TRBJ2-7; possibly TRBD2 for D (6 bases). Germline loops: CDR1 SGHDT, CDR2 YYEEEE. The CDR3 sequence is 14 residues long. Trimming left V 0 bases short and J 7 bases short, with 14 bases between. CDR3 DNA sequence: TGTGCCAGCAGCTTGGAAGGAGGGTCATGGGAGCAGTACTTC. Protein product: CASSLEGGSWEQYF.

The chain carries TRBV19 and TRBJ2-1; a possible D gene is TRBD2 (5 bases). Germline assignment: CDR1 LNHDA and CDR2 SQIVND (reference sequence). V shed 7 bases and J shed 4 bases, with 11 bases lying between them. This CDR3 has 13 amino acids. In DNA form, the CDR3 reads TGTGCCAGTAAACAGCGGACTTACAATGAGCAGTTCTTC. It codes for CASKQRTYNEQFF.

The V and J genes are TRBV27 and TRBJ2-5; D possibly corresponds to TRBD2 (6 bases). Per the germline V gene, CDR1 is MNHEY and CDR2 is SMNVEV (reference sequence). This CDR3 has 15 amino acids. With 7 bases removed from V and 2 bases from J, the gap between germline ends came to 17 bases. DNA of the CDR3: TGTGCCAGCACCGGGAGCGGCCAGGGTCAAGAGACCCAGTACTTC. Protein: CASTGSGQGQETQYF.

The genes are TRBV6-6 and TRBJ2-7, with TRBD2 matching over 10 bases. This CDR3 spans 15 amino acids. Germline V gives CDR1 MNHNY, CDR2 SVGAGI (reference sequence). With 2 bases clipped from V and 6 bases from J, the junction kept 7 bases outside the gene matches. In DNA, the CDR3 is TGTGCCAGCAGTTACCTAGCGGGAGAGCCGAGCGAGCAGTACTTC. Encoded protein: CASSYLAGEPSEQYF.

This chain joins TRBV21-1 and TRBJ2-1; the table's D call TRBD1 went unverified against the DNA. TRBV21-1 is classified as a pseudogene. The CDR3 has 18 residues. CDR3 coding DNA: TGTGCCAGCAGCCTCAATTGGGGCCAGCAGAGCTCCTACAATGAGCAGTTCTTC. This translates into CASSLNWGQQSSYNEQFF.

The chain carries TRBV28 and TRBJ1-5; 8 nucleotides match TRBD1. The CDR3 loop spans 17 amino acids. The germline V gene encodes CDR1 MDHEN and CDR2 SYDVKM. J gave up 2 bases and V 5 bases, and 11 bases lay outside the gene matches. In DNA form, the CDR3 reads TGTGCCAGCAGTCCCTCGACAGGGGTTAGGGGCAATCAGCCCCAGCATTTT. It specifies CASSPSTGVRGNQPQHF.

This rearrangement joins TRBV9 to TRBJ2-1; the match to TRBD2 covers 11 bases. This CDR3 spans 17 amino acids. The junction had 10 bases not matched to a gene; V was cut back by 4 bases and J by 4 bases. Germline CDR1 SGDLS, CDR2 YYNGEE. The CDR3 here is CASSYSELAGGYNEQFF. The CDR3 coding sequence is TGTGCCAGCAGCTATTCTGAGTTAGCGGGGGGGTACAATGAGCAGTTCTTC. The full variable domain, completed using reference TRBV9 and TRBJ2-1, is DSGVTQTPKHLITATGQRVTLRCSPRSGDLSVYWYQQSLDQGLQFLIQYYNGEERAKGNILERFSAQQFPDLHSELNLSSLELGDSALYFCASSYSELAGGYNEQFFGPGTRLTVL.

The rearrangement joins TRBV7-9 to TRBJ1-2; 8 bases are shared with TRBD1. The V gene's germline CDR1 is SEHNR and CDR2 FQNEAQ (reference sequence). Unmatched junction bases numbered 9, after V lost 2 bases and J lost 4 bases. CDR3 length equals 16 residues. The CDR3 protein is CASSLLSGQGAYGYTF. CDR3 nucleotides: TGTGCCAGCAGCTTACTGTCCGGACAGGGAGCCTATGGCTACACCTTC. Full variable domain (missing parts from reference TRBV7-9 and TRBJ1-2): DTGVSQNPRHKITKRGQNVTFRCDPISEHNRLYWYRQTLGQGPEFLTYFQNEAQLEKSRLLSDRFSAERPKGSFSTLEIQRTEQGDSAMYLCASSLLSGQGAYGYTFGSGTRLTVV.

In this sample, this clone turned up a few times. The V gene is TRBV7-9, the J gene TRBJ1-6; 12 bases line up with TRBD1. Trimming at V came to 5 bases and at J to 0 bases, leaving 8 bases not matched to a gene. The germline CDR1 and CDR2 sequences are SEHNR and FQNEAQ (reference sequence). The CDR3 has 19 residues. The CDR3 region has the DNA TGTGCCAGCAGCCGGGGGACAGGGGGCTTGAGCTCCTATAATTCACCCCTCCACTTT. It encodes CASSRGTGGLSSYNSPLHF.

As DNA, the CDR3 is TGTGCCAGCAGTGAAACCGGACAGAAAGAAGCTTTCTTT. It encodes CASSETGQKEAFF. The chain recombines TRBV6-1 with TRBJ1-1; tentative D call: TRBD1 (6 bases). Germline V lookup: CDR1 MNHNS, CDR2 SASEGT. V lost 2 bases and J lost 8, with 12 bases in between. The CDR3 is 13 residues long.